The next 2 T cell receptor beta chains were all read from a single sample in a study of CD8 T cells in ankylosing spondylitis. TCRdb processed the 5' RACE reads anew with MiXCR; each CDR3 protein has one entry. The sample records 240,000 or so distinct CDR3 sequences, about 9.1% being singletons. Sample: blood, either unsorted or a sorted T cell fraction (not recorded which). These receptors were collected from a male donor with ankylosing spondylitis or in good health (not recorded which).

This clonotype came up many times. The CDR3 nucleotides are TGTGCCACCAGTGATTTGGGGGACAGAAGATCTACGGAGACCCAGTACTTC. This sequence encodes CATSDLGDRRSTETQYF. The chain uses TRBV24-1 and TRBJ2-5, with 7 bases matching TRBD1. The junction had 11 bases not matched to a gene; V was cut back by 0 bases and J by 5 bases. The CDR3 spans 17 residues. Germline V gives CDR1 KGHDR, CDR2 SFDVKD.

The sample holds a few counts of this clonotype. This rearrangement joins TRBV24-1 to TRBJ2-5, with D perhaps matching TRBD1 or TRBD2 (7 bases each). CDR3 length: 15 residues. Germline V gene lookup returns CDR1 KGHDR and CDR2 SFDVKD. Deletions cut 5 bases from V and 4 bases from J, with 16 bases between. The CDR3 spells CATSAAQGGGETQYF. The CDR3 DNA follows: TGTGCCACCAGTGCGGCCCAGGGGGGGGGAGAGACCCAGTACTTC.